Presented here are 19 T cell receptor beta chains from one specimen sequenced in a study of blood T cell repertoires in COVID-19. Generated by immunoSEQ multiplex PCR, the TCRdb table keeps only in-frame clones and is missing some. The sample has approximately 200,000 clones; around 80% are singletons. The sample consisted of peripheral blood. The source is a woman aged 80 or over with COVID-19, enrolled during active disease.

The CDR3 here is CASSPSGRAQGYEQYF. The DNA for the CDR3 is TGTGCCAGCAGTCCCAGCGGGAGGGCCCAGGGGTACGAGCAGTACTTC. This chain joins TRBV28 and TRBJ2-7, with 10 bases aligning to TRBD2. With 5 bases clipped from V and 4 bases from J, the junction kept 11 bases outside the gene matches. The V gene's germline CDR1 is MDHEN and CDR2 SYDVKM. The CDR3 consists of 16 residues.

V is TRBV18 and J is TRBJ2-5; D is unclear. The length of the CDR3 is 13 residues. V dropped 1 base and J dropped 2 bases, with 5 bases sitting between them. CDR1 is KGHSH, CDR2 LQKENI, per germline. The CDR3: CASSPLGQETQYF. In nucleotides, the CDR3 is TGTGCCAGCTCACCACTCGGGCAAGAGACCCAGTACTTC.

This clone was observed many times. The chain is built from TRBV27 and TRBJ1-1; the D gene is possibly TRBD1 (5 bases). Germline CDR1 is MNHEY and CDR2 is SMNVEV (reference sequence). CDR3 length equals 13 residues. Between the trimmed V and J ends, which lost 7 bases and 1 base, there was a span of 10 bases. In DNA form, the CDR3 reads TGTGCCAGCAAACCGACAGAGAACACTGAAGCTTTCTTT. Its protein is CASKPTENTEAFF.

The chain joins TRBV3-1 (or the pseudogene TRBV3-2) to TRBJ2-3, with 10 bases that match TRBD2. CDR3 size: 17 residues. The J segment lost 6 bases and the V segment lost 1 base, leaving 10 bases of the junction unmatched. Germline V gene sequence: CDR1 LGHDT, CDR2 YNNKEL (reference sequence). The CDR3 nucleotides read TGTGCCAGCAGCCAAGCCTCCGGGACTAGCGTGCCGGATACGCAGTATTTT. This encodes CASSQASGTSVPDTQYF.

CDR3 region: CASSLDAQGIMNTEAFF. The CDR3 nucleotides read TGTGCCAGCAGCCTTGATGCGCAGGGTATCATGAACACTGAAGCTTTCTTT. The rearrangement joins TRBV4-2 to TRBJ1-1; a possible D gene is TRBD1 (5 bases). CDR1 and CDR2 (germline): LGHNA, YNFKEQ. Trimming shortened V by 4 bases and J by 0 bases, and 18 bases separated the two germline ends. The CDR3 totals 17 residues.

This clone was counted only a few times. V gene TRBV7-6 combines with J gene TRBJ2-7; 8 nucleotides agree with TRBD2. In germline, CDR1 is SGHVS, CDR2 FNYEAQ. There are 15 residues in the CDR3. V dropped 1 base and J dropped 3; count of bases not matched to a gene: 5. CDR3 protein: CASSLVPAGGYEQYF. DNA of the CDR3: TGTGCCAGCAGCTTAGTCCCGGCGGGAGGCTACGAGCAGTACTTC.

This chain uses TRBV14 with TRBJ1-5, with D uncertain. The CDR3 contains 17 residues. V lost 0 bases, J lost 3 bases, and 15 bases lay in between. CDR1 SGHDN and CDR2 FVKESK come from the germline V gene. This chain's CDR3 is CASSQEAWASVNQPQHF. Here the CDR3 DNA reads TGTGCCAGCAGCCAAGAAGCTTGGGCATCGGTCAATCAGCCCCAGCATTTT. Looking up the rest from reference TRBV14 and TRBJ1-5 gives the full variable domain: EAGVTQFPSHSVIEKGQTVTLRCDPISGHDNLYWYRRVMGKEIKFLLHFVKESKQDESGMPNNRFLAERTGGTYSTLKVQPAELEDSGVYFCASSQEAWASVNQPQHFGDGTRLSIL.

The V gene is TRBV7-2, the J gene TRBJ2-1, with 7 bases identical to TRBD2. The CDR3 loop spans 15 amino acids. CDR1 and CDR2 (germline): SGHTA, FQGNSA. With 1 base clipped from V and 2 bases from J, the junction kept 2 bases outside the gene matches. The CDR3 bases are TGTGCCAGCAGCTTAGTGGGGGGGGCCTACAATGAGCAGTTCTTC. Encoded protein: CASSLVGGAYNEQFF.

Only one count was recorded for this clone. The chain links TRBV10-3 to TRBJ1-1, with unresolved D. Per the germline V gene, CDR1 is ENHRY and CDR2 is SYGVKD. V was trimmed by 7 bases and J by 2 bases, leaving 11 bases between them. CDR3 length: 13 amino acids. CDR3: CAITQSRNTEAFF. The CDR3, as DNA: TGTGCCATCACGCAGTCCAGAAACACTGAAGCTTTCTTT.

This chain links TRBV4-2 with TRBJ2-3; 8 nucleotides agree with TRBD2. Unmatched junction bases numbered 8, after V lost 0 bases and J lost 3 bases. In germline, CDR1 is LGHNA, CDR2 YNFKEQ. The CDR3 consists of 17 residues. CDR3 sequence reads: CASSQDLNSGATDTQYF. The CDR3 region has the DNA TGTGCCAGCAGCCAAGATCTTAATAGCGGGGCAACAGATACGCAGTATTTT.

The V gene is TRBV19, the J gene TRBJ2-7, with TRBD2 matching over 7 bases. Trimming took 4 bases from V and 1 from J; bases not matched to a gene: 7. This CDR3 region has 15 residues. Germline values: CDR1 LNHDA, CDR2 SQIVND (reference sequence). The CDR3 protein is CASSTSGARSYEQYF. Here the CDR3 DNA reads TGTGCCAGTAGTACCAGCGGGGCCAGGTCCTACGAGCAGTACTTC.

The CDR3 here is CASSPGHGGNEQFF. CDR3 DNA sequence: TGTGCCAGCAGCCCTGGACACGGGGGGAATGAGCAGTTCTTC. The genes are TRBV7-9 and TRBJ2-1, with 7 bases lining up with TRBD2. In germline, CDR1 is SEHNR, CDR2 FQNEAQ (reference sequence). This CDR3 contains 14 residues. Trimming at V came to 5 bases and at J to 7 bases, leaving 8 bases not matched to a gene.

The chain is built from TRBV6-2 or TRBV6-3 and TRBJ2-5; D is possibly TRBD1 (6 bases). The V end was cut by 5 bases, the J end by 4 bases, with 14 bases between. Looked up from germline, CDR1 is MNHEY and CDR2 is SVGEGT. The CDR3 extends over 14 amino acids. CDR3: CASSDLQGRETQYF. CDR3 in DNA: TGTGCCAGCAGTGACCTTCAGGGGAGAGAGACCCAGTACTTC.

This chain uses TRBV13 with TRBJ2-7; TRBD2 aligns across 8 bases. This CDR3 contains 16 residues. V shed 4 bases, J shed 5 bases, and the junction held 13 bases outside the gene matches. Germline V gene lookup returns CDR1 PRHDT and CDR2 FYEKMQ (reference sequence). DNA of the CDR3: TGTGCCAGCAGCTCCCCTACCACGGGGGGGCCACACGAGCAGTACTTC. It codes for CASSSPTTGGPHEQYF.

The chain couples TRBV6-5 to TRBJ1-6, with 8 bases fitting TRBD1. This CDR3 region has 15 residues. The trim removed 6 bases at V and 9 bases at J, leaving 10 bases unmatched. Per the germline V gene, CDR1 is MNHEY and CDR2 is SVGAGI. Here the CDR3 DNA reads TGTGCCAGCAGCGGACAGGGAGTTGAAGGTTCACCCCTCCACTTT. It codes for CASSGQGVEGSPLHF.

The rearrangement links TRBV5-1 to TRBJ2-7, with 8 bases fitting TRBD2. After removal of 3 bases from V and 5 bases from J, the junction contained 7 bases not matched to a gene. This CDR3 is built from 14 residues. Per the germline V gene, CDR1 is SGHRS and CDR2 is YFSETQ. The CDR3 protein is CASSSGLVGNEQYF. The CDR3 coding sequence is TGCGCCAGCAGCTCGGGACTAGTGGGGAACGAGCAGTACTTC.

V is TRBV6-5 and J is TRBJ1-2, with a weak D call TRBD1 (5 bases). Deletions cut 7 bases from V and 8 bases from J, with 17 bases between. This CDR3 has 13 residues. The germline V gene encodes CDR1 MNHEY and CDR2 SVGAGI. The CDR3 loop is CASKAGSGAGYTF. Written as DNA, the CDR3 is TGTGCCAGCAAAGCGGGATCCGGGGCCGGCTACACCTTC.

The chain employs TRBV6-5 and TRBJ1-2; a possible D gene is TRBD1 (6 bases). The CDR3 covers 15 residues. V was clipped by 6 bases and J by 4 bases, with 18 bases between them. Germline-derived CDR1 and CDR2 are MNHEY and SVGAGI. In nucleotides, the CDR3 is TGTGCCAGCAGCCCCCAGGCCGGACAGTTCTATGGCTACACCTTC. Its protein is CASSPQAGQFYGYTF.

This chain joins TRBV11-2 and TRBJ1-1; TRBD1 matches at 9 bases. This CDR3 is 14 amino acids long. With V trimmed by 5 bases and J by 4 bases, 5 bases remained unmatched. The germline V gene has CDR1 SGHAT and CDR2 FQNNGV. The CDR3 bases are TGTGCCAGCAGCCCCACACAGGGGGCCACTGAAGCTTTCTTT. Residues: CASSPTQGATEAFF.